This section outlines one TCR beta chain sequence together with its context. In Seattle, patients joined the study during active infection and were tracked longitudinally. Authors' processing steps: Amplifying reference gene primers gave estimates of nucleated cell counts. Produced via immunoSEQ multiplex PCR; TCRdb's table is partial and in-frame only. V and J calls and clone size are copied from that table; D and trimming were computed from the DNA. The sample includes 150,000 or so clones, about 90% of them seen just once. The entry originates in a study of blood T cell repertoires in COVID-19. Study in general: Material from acute and convalescent COVID-19 was sourced from the United States, Italy and Spain. PBMCs, B-cell-depleted T cells, or T cells were the source of the cDNA or gDNA that made up the material.

This CDR3 region has 14 residues. Between the trimmed V and J ends, which lost 5 bases and 0 bases, there was a span of 8 bases. The germline V gene encodes CDR1 SGHNT and CDR2 YYREEE (reference sequence). This receptor was taken from a man aged 25-45 years with COVID-19, enrolled during active disease. Input material: peripheral blood. The chain joins TRBV5-4 to TRBJ1-4; D call uncertain. The CDR3: CASSTDATNEKLFF. The CDR3 region has the DNA TGTGCCAGCAGTACAGATGCAACTAATGAAAAACTGTTTTTT. Looking up the rest from reference TRBV5-4 and TRBJ1-4 gives the full variable domain: ETGVTQSPTHLIKTRGQQVTLRCSSQSGHNTVSWYQQALGQGPQFIFQYYREEENGRGNFPPRFSGLQFPNYSSELNVNALELDDSALYLCASSTDATNEKLFFGSGTQLSVL.